The entry that follows covers one T cell receptor (beta chain) sequence. V lost 1 base and J lost 2; bases outside the gene matches: 5. This CDR3 has 16 amino acids. CDR1 is MNHEY and CDR2 is SVGAGI in the germline V gene. The sample comes from a study of siplizumab effects on memory and regulatory T cells. This table comes from immunoSEQ multiplex PCR, and its TCRdb copy is limited to in-frame clones, with some not included. The sample consists of some 100,000 clones, 85% to 95% of them appearing once. This clonotype originated in a human donor in good health. This sequence joins TRBV6-5 and TRBJ1-1, with 9 bases identical to TRBD1. The sample consisted of non-Treg CD4+ T cells sorted from blood. This CDR3 is CASSYFGTGQNTEAFF. The CDR3 DNA reads TGTGCCAGCAGTTACTTCGGGACAGGGCAAAACACTGAAGCTTTCTTT.